The TCR beta chain described here comes from a study of early T cells in non-severe SARS-CoV-2 infection. Whole-study context: Chains stayed unpaired after sequencing of bulk RNA from unsorted whole blood.

Molecules of cDNA were individually given unique molecular identifiers that were attached to them. TCRdb analysed the 5' RACE reads with MiXCR anew, one entry per CDR3 protein. The sample lists 80,000 to 95,000 distinct CDR3 sequences; roughly 15% were seen once. This clonotype has a handful of counts. Germline assignment: CDR1 SQVTM and CDR2 ANQGSEA. The V end was cut by 2 bases, the J end by 7 bases, with 11 bases between. The CDR3 runs 12 residues. Sequences were obtained from whole blood. V usage is TRBV29-1 and J usage is TRBJ2-5; weak D call: TRBD2 (6 bases). This clonotype was obtained from an adult who was a healthcare worker with PCR-confirmed SARS-CoV-2 infection or an uninfected control (not recorded which). In nucleotides, the CDR3 is TGCAGCGTTGAACCCCCCGGGGGGACCCAGTACTTC. Translated, it gives CSVEPPGGTQYF.